The present T cell receptor (beta chain) was sequenced within a study of blood T cells in healthy people across ages. General observations from the study: Using unsorted PBMCs precluded a conclusive naive versus antigen-experienced comparison.

Extractions gave at least 6 micrograms of total RNA per sample. The ends lost 4 bases at V and 1 base at J; junction bases unmatched: 6. Per germline, CDR1 SGDLS and CDR2 YYNGEE. This CDR3 has 15 residues. Together with a sample-barcoded 5' primer, a J-beta primer mix was included in a second PCR lasting roughly 6 to 12 cycles. Researchers report that each sample yielded at least 2.5 million CDR3-containing paired-end reads. One entry per CDR3 protein results from TCRdb running MiXCR on the 5' RACE reads. The data hold approximately 800,000 distinct CDR3 sequences, with roughly 53% observed a single time. On this clonotype itself: Its specificity is not known.

The chain employs TRBV9 and TRBJ2-3, with 7 bases matching TRBD1. The receptor was derived from an elderly man in good health. Sample: blood. The CDR3 loop is CASSLVGTGTDTQYF. CDR3 coding DNA: TGTGCCAGCAGCTTAGTGGGGACAGGCACAGATACGCAGTATTTT.